There are a few counts of the clone carrying this T cell receptor (beta chain). In terms of age and location, participants ranged from about 18 to 95 years and lived in 24 US areas. Cohort assignment relied on participant-reported clinical history. Some clones are missing from TCRdb's copy, which holds only in-frame ones; the method was immunoSEQ multiplex PCR. The table lists about 170,000 clones, about 86% of them singletons. Trimming cost V 9 bases and J 3 bases; bases outside gene matches: 10. The germline gives CDR1 MNHEY, CDR2 SVGAGI. The CDR3 contains 15 residues. This sample was included in a study of blood T cell repertoires in COVID-19. Study-wide context: PBMCs, B-cell-depleted T cells, or T cells were the source of the cDNA or gDNA that made up the material.

This clonotype was obtained from a woman in her fifties or sixties in a cohort exposed to, infected with or recovered from COVID-19 (not recorded which). This chain links TRBV6-5 with TRBJ2-3; 9 bases are shared with TRBD1. The sample comprised PBMCs or T cells enriched from blood (not recorded which). CDR3 DNA sequence: TGTGCCAGTTTACGGGACAGGGTTGGTACAGATACGCAGTATTTT. Protein product: CASLRDRVGTDTQYF.